A single sample gave rise to the 30 T cell receptor beta chains below, sequenced in a study of T cell changes during pregnancy in multiple sclerosis (dated by TCRdb to 2018 to 2020). Receptor libraries were prepared by the immunoSEQ multiplex PCR assay. The clones in this table, taken by TCRdb from immuneACCESS, are in-frame only. Not every clone is retained; where verified, under half of the shortfall comes from an unresolved V gene, and the cause of the rest is unknown. A total of about 48,000 clones appear in this sample, 80% to 95% of them only once. The top ten hold approximately 0.91% of the sample. The source material was CD4+ T cells from peripheral blood mononuclear cells, sampled in the second trimester of pregnancy. The receptors were sampled from a female donor in good health, enrolled as a control in a pregnancy study.

The rearrangement joins TRBV5-6 to TRBJ2-3; 9 nucleotides match TRBD2. Trimming took 3 bases from V and 2 from J; bases not matched to a gene: 10. CDR1 SGHDT and CDR2 YYEEEE come from the germline V gene. The CDR3 covers 17 residues. CDR3 loop: CASSSLGQRGVTDTQYF. CDR3 sequence (DNA): TGTGCCAGCAGCTCTCTTGGGCAGCGGGGGGTCACAGATACGCAGTATTTT.

This chain links TRBV4-2 with TRBJ2-5, with D possibly matching TRBD2 (5 bases). The length of the CDR3 is 15 residues. Trimming removed 0 bases from V and 2 bases from J, with 10 bases in between. Germline V gene lookup returns CDR1 LGHNA and CDR2 YNFKEQ. The CDR3: CASSQDWRQQETQYF. The CDR3 region has the DNA TGTGCCAGCAGCCAAGATTGGAGGCAGCAAGAGACCCAGTACTTC.

The chain links TRBV28 to TRBJ2-2, with a tentative D call TRBD2 (6 bases). The CDR3 covers 14 residues. The V gene lost 7 bases and the J gene lost 7 bases, with 16 bases spanning the gap. CDR1 and CDR2 (germline): MDHEN, SYDVKM. CDR3 sequence (DNA): TGTGCCAGCATACAAGGAGGGCCAGACGGGGAGCTGTTTTTT. Protein: CASIQGGPDGELFF.

The gene calls are TRBV19 and TRBJ2-7; TRBD1 aligns across 9 bases. After removal of 4 bases from V and 3 bases from J, the junction contained 1 base not matched to a gene. Looked up from germline, CDR1 is LNHDA and CDR2 is SQIVND (reference sequence). The CDR3 runs to 13 residues. This CDR3 is CASSTTGGYEQYF. The CDR3 bases are TGTGCCAGTAGTACGACAGGGGGCTACGAGCAGTACTTC.

The V and J genes are TRBV7-9 and TRBJ2-5, with D hard to call. Germline V CDR1 and CDR2: SEHNR, FQNEAQ (reference sequence). The CDR3 extends over 14 amino acids. V was clipped by 2 bases and J by 5 bases, with 12 bases between them. The CDR3 region has the DNA TGTGCCAGCAGCTTATCCTTTCTGAGGGAGACCCAGTACTTC. As protein: CASSLSFLRETQYF.

The V call is TRBV7-9, the J call TRBJ2-4; D perhaps matches TRBD1 (6 bases). Germline V CDR1 and CDR2: SEHNR, FQNEAQ (reference sequence). Trimming stripped 1 base from V and 8 bases from J, with 21 bases between. This CDR3 has 17 amino acids. The CDR3 coding sequence is TGTGCCAGCAGCTTAGGCTGGACAGATTTTCTTGTGGACATTCAGTACTTC. This translates into CASSLGWTDFLVDIQYF.

This chain uses TRBV19 with TRBJ2-1, with 7 bases fitting TRBD2. Unmatched junction bases numbered 7, after V lost 3 bases and J lost 5 bases. CDR1 is LNHDA and CDR2 is SQIVND in the germline V gene (reference sequence). The CDR3 is 15 residues long. CDR3 nucleotides: TGTGCCAGTAGTATCAATGGACTAGTCCACAATGAGCAGTTCTTC. Its translation is CASSINGLVHNEQFF.

The chain joins TRBV7-6 to TRBJ2-5; TRBD2 matches at 7 bases. Germline V lookup: CDR1 SGHVS, CDR2 FNYEAQ. The ends lost 8 bases at V and 4 bases at J; junction bases unmatched: 4. This CDR3 is 12 amino acids long. The CDR3 coding sequence is TGTGCCAGCGGACTAGGTGGAGAGACCCAGTACTTC. Encoded protein: CASGLGGETQYF.

The V call is TRBV7-2, the J call TRBJ2-7; D might be TRBD1 (6 bases). Germline loops: CDR1 SGHTA, CDR2 FQGNSA. V lost 5 bases and J 5 bases, leaving 16 bases between the germline ends. This CDR3 contains 14 residues. The CDR3 region is CASSRQVPVDEQYF. The CDR3, as DNA: TGTGCCAGCAGCCGACAGGTTCCCGTCGACGAGCAGTACTTC.

V is TRBV7-9 and J is TRBJ1-1, with D hard to call. The CDR3 consists of 17 residues. Looked up from germline, CDR1 is SEHNR and CDR2 is FQNEAQ (reference sequence). Trimming cost V 0 bases and J 3 bases, with 17 bases left between them. CDR3 in amino acids: CASSLARGIMTDTEAFF. The CDR3 bases are TGTGCCAGCAGCTTAGCCCGAGGAATCATGACGGACACTGAAGCTTTCTTT.

V gene TRBV7-2 combines with J gene TRBJ2-3; 7 positions agree with TRBD1. Losses at the gene ends were 5 bases for V and 4 bases for J; bases not matched to a gene: 9. Germline V CDR1 and CDR2: SGHTA, FQGNSA. The CDR3 runs 15 residues. The CDR3 DNA sequence: TGTGCCAGCAGCGTACAGGGGAATGTGGCAGATACGCAGTATTTT. Translated: CASSVQGNVADTQYF.

This clone was detected only a few times. The chain recombines TRBV15 with TRBJ2-2, with 9 bases matching TRBD1. V dropped 3 bases and J dropped 1; count of bases not matched to a gene: 3. Germline V CDR1 and CDR2: LNHNV, YYDKDF (reference sequence). The CDR3 runs to 16 residues. The CDR3 bases are TGTGCCACCAGCAGCCCGGGACAGGGGAACACCGGGGAGCTGTTTTTT. Amino acids: CATSSPGQGNTGELFF.

The rearrangement joins TRBV9 to TRBJ1-6; TRBD1 might be the D (5 bases). Germline V CDR1 and CDR2: SGDLS, YYNGEE. V lost 2 bases and J 4 bases, leaving 13 bases between the germline ends. This CDR3 region has 16 residues. This CDR3 is CASSVGGGQYNSPLHF. The CDR3 DNA sequence: TGTGCCAGCAGCGTTGGGGGAGGGCAGTATAATTCACCCCTCCACTTT.

This chain uses TRBV5-1 with TRBJ2-5; D not certain. CDR1 and CDR2 (germline): SGHRS, YFSETQ. The CDR3 extends over 15 amino acids. Trimming cost V 4 bases and J 0 bases, with 13 bases left between them. Here the CDR3 reads CASSPRSLNQETQYF. The CDR3 coding sequence is TGCGCCAGCAGCCCCAGATCCCTGAACCAAGAGACCCAGTACTTC.

V and J are TRBV6-5 and TRBJ1-3; TRBD1 matches 9 bases. This CDR3 comprises 15 residues. The germline CDR1 and CDR2 sequences are MNHEY and SVGAGI. J lost 7 bases, V lost 5 bases, and 9 bases had no gene match. CDR3 nucleotides: TGTGCCAGCAGTGCCTCCGGGACAGGGATTAACACCATATATTTT. This gives the protein CASSASGTGINTIYF.

A note on this clone: One end of the junction is discordant with germline, which a read error may explain. The chain carries TRBV7-7 and TRBJ2-5; 11 positions agree with TRBD2. The CDR3 covers 15 residues. Per germline, CDR1 SSHAT and CDR2 FNYEAQ (reference sequence). CDR3 bases: TGTGCTAGCAGCTTAGGGACTAGCGGATGGGAGACCCAGTACTTC. It codes for CASSLGTSGWETQYF.

The chain combines TRBV18 with TRBJ2-2; a possible D gene is TRBD2 (5 bases). Germline CDR1 KGHSH, CDR2 LQKENI. V shed 3 bases and J shed 1 base, with 15 bases lying between them. The CDR3 extends over 17 amino acids. CDR3 protein: CASSPEVSAVNTGELFF. CDR3 sequence (DNA): TGTGCCAGCTCACCGGAGGTCTCAGCGGTGAACACCGGGGAGCTGTTTTTT.

The V and J genes are TRBV7-4 and TRBJ1-5; D remains ambiguous. The length of the CDR3 is 13 residues. V was pared by 8 bases and J by 2 bases, with 10 bases between. Germline CDR1 reads SGHVT; CDR2 reads SQSDAQ. The CDR3 reads CASPPGGNQPQHF. The CDR3 nucleotides read TGTGCCAGCCCTCCCGGGGGCAATCAGCCCCAGCATTTT.

V gene TRBV28 combines with J gene TRBJ2-7; 7 bases line up with TRBD2. V lost 6 bases to trimming and J lost 6 bases; unmatched junction nucleotides: 11. The CDR3 has 14 amino acids. CDR1 MDHEN and CDR2 SYDVKM come from the germline V gene. Here the CDR3 reads CASRQPLARGEQYF. DNA for the CDR3: TGTGCCAGCAGGCAACCACTAGCGCGCGGCGAGCAGTACTTC.

The CDR3 DNA is TGTGCCAGCAGTTTCCGGACTTCGACCGGGGAGCTGTTTTTT. Its protein product is CASSFRTSTGELFF. The chain carries TRBV27 and TRBJ2-2; D possibly corresponds to TRBD2 (5 bases). V was pared by 3 bases and J by 5 bases, with 10 bases between. CDR1 and CDR2 (germline): MNHEY, SMNVEV (reference sequence). CDR3 length equals 14 residues.

The chain joins TRBV4-1 to TRBJ2-1, with a tentative D call TRBD1 (5 bases). Germline V CDR1 and CDR2: MGHRA, YSYEKL. The CDR3 has 14 residues. V was trimmed by 6 bases and J by 8 bases, leaving 17 bases between them. CDR3 protein: CASSQFQGSDEQFF. The DNA of the CDR3 is TGCGCCAGCAGTCAATTTCAGGGTTCCGATGAGCAGTTCTTC.

The V gene is TRBV6-4, the J gene TRBJ2-1; 8 bases map to TRBD2. CDR1 and CDR2 (germline): MRHNA, SNTAGT. J was trimmed by 8 bases and V by 4 bases; bases with no gene match: 10. The CDR3 runs 15 residues. CDR3 region: CASSVGLASVHEQFF. The CDR3 nucleotides are TGTGCCAGCAGTGTCGGACTAGCTTCAGTCCATGAGCAGTTCTTC.

This chain uses TRBV19 with TRBJ2-3; 11 bases are shared with TRBD2. The CDR3 has 16 residues. Germline loops: CDR1 LNHDA, CDR2 SQIVND (reference sequence). The trim removed 5 bases at V and 2 bases at J, leaving 6 bases unmatched. The CDR3: CASSGLTSGATDTQYF. The CDR3 DNA follows: TGTGCCAGTAGTGGGTTGACTAGCGGGGCCACAGATACGCAGTATTTT. The full variable domain, rest sourced from reference TRBV19 and TRBJ2-3, is DGGITQSPKYLFRKEGQNVTLSCEQNLNHDAMYWYRQDPGQGLRLIYYSQIVNDFQKGDIAEGYSVSREKKESFPLTVTSAQKNPTAFYLCASSGLTSGATDTQYFGPGTRLTVL.

The chain uses TRBV5-4 and TRBJ2-7, with 10 bases fitting TRBD2. The J segment lost 0 bases and the V segment lost 2 bases, leaving 2 bases of the junction unmatched. This CDR3 spans 15 amino acids. Germline assignment: CDR1 SGHNT and CDR2 YYREEE (reference sequence). CDR3: CASSLTSGNSYEQYF. CDR3 bases: TGTGCCAGCAGCTTAACTAGCGGGAACTCCTACGAGCAGTACTTC.

A few counts support this clone. The chain links TRBV2 to TRBJ2-7, with a possible D match to TRBD1 (5 bases). Germline-derived CDR1 and CDR2 are SNHLY and FYNNEI. The V end lost 4 bases, the J end lost 1 base, and 8 bases lay between the germline ends. This CDR3 has 13 amino acids. The CDR3 nucleotides read TGTGCCAGCAGTGCTTCAGGGTCCTACGAGCAGTACTTC. It specifies CASSASGSYEQYF.

The chain couples TRBV15 to TRBJ2-7, with D perhaps matching TRBD1 (6 bases). Germline CDR1 is LNHNV and CDR2 is YYDKDF (reference sequence). The CDR3 contains 19 residues. V lost 0 bases, J lost 0 bases, and 21 bases lay in between. CDR3 protein: CATSRDLEGGIQHSYEQYF. CDR3 DNA: TGTGCCACCAGCAGAGATCTTGAAGGGGGAATCCAGCACTCCTACGAGCAGTACTTC. The entire variable domain, with the rest obtained from reference TRBV15 and TRBJ2-7, is as follows: DAMVIQNPRYQVTQFGKPVTLSCSQTLNHNVMYWYQQKSSQAPKLLFHYYDKDFNNEADTPDNFQSRRPNTSFCFLDIRSPGLGDTAMYLCATSRDLEGGIQHSYEQYFGPGTRLTVT.

The rearrangement joins TRBV28 to TRBJ1-6, with a possible D match to TRBD1 (5 bases). The CDR3 consists of 15 residues. V lost 1 base to trimming and J lost 8 bases, with 12 bases between them. Per germline, CDR1 MDHEN and CDR2 SYDVKM. Here the CDR3 reads CASSLYGAKDSPLHF. CDR3 DNA: TGTGCCAGCAGTTTATATGGGGCGAAGGATTCACCCCTCCACTTT.

The rearrangement joins TRBV5-4 to TRBJ2-5, with 8 bases aligning to TRBD2. Germline CDR1 and CDR2: SGHNT and YYREEE (reference sequence). V was clipped by 1 base and J by 4 bases; unmatched bases: 6. The CDR3 is 15 residues long. The CDR3 is CASSLTSGAGETQYF. The DNA of the CDR3 is TGTGCCAGCAGCTTGACTAGCGGAGCCGGAGAGACCCAGTACTTC. The full variable domain, with the rest looked up from reference TRBV5-4 and TRBJ2-5, is ETGVTQSPTHLIKTRGQQVTLRCSSQSGHNTVSWYQQALGQGPQFIFQYYREEENGRGNFPPRFSGLQFPNYSSELNVNALELDDSALYLCASSLTSGAGETQYFGPGTRLLVL.

The J gene is TRBJ2-2, the V gene TRBV6-8; 7 bases are a match to TRBD2. This CDR3 is 19 amino acids long. The J segment lost 6 bases and the V segment lost 0 bases, leaving 16 bases of the junction unmatched. Germline V gives CDR1 MNHGY, CDR2 SAAAGT. The CDR3 DNA is TGTGCCAGCAGTTACTCTGGACCAGCTAGCGGCGTAAGGTCCGGGGAGCTGTTTTTT. Its protein product is CASSYSGPASGVRSGELFF.

The chain links TRBV12-5 to TRBJ1-5, with TRBD1 as a possible D gene (5 bases). Germline lookup yields CDR1 LGHNT and CDR2 FRNRAP. The CDR3 spans 17 residues. Trimming stripped 7 bases from V and 3 bases from J, with 22 bases between. CDR3 nucleotides: TGTGCTAGTGCCCTCCGCCCCCGACAGTCCTCCAATCAGCCCCAGCATTTT. Translating it yields CASALRPRQSSNQPQHF.